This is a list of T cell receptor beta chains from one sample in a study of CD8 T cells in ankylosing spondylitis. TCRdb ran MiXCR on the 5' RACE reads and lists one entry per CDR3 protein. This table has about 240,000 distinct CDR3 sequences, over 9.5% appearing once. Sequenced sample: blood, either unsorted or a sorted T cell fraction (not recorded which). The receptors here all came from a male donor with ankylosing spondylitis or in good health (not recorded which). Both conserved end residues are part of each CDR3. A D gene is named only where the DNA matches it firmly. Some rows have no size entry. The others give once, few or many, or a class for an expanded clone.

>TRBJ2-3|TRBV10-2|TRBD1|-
TGCGCCAGCAGTGAGCGGGACAGGGACACAGATACGCAGTATTTT
CASSERDRDTDTQYF
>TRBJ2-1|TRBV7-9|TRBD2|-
TGTGCCAGCAGCTCGTGGACTAGACCCTACAATGAGCAGTTCTTC
CASSSWTRPYNEQFF
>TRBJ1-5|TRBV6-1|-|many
TGTGCCAGCAGTGAACTAACGGGCAATCAGCCCCAGCATTTT
CASSELTGNQPQHF
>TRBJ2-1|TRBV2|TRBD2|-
TGTGCCAGTGAGAGGAGCGGGAGTGCGTCCGATGAGCAGTTCTTC
CASERSGSASDEQFF
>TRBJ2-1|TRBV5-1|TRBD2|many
TGCGCCAGCAGCTTGGTACTAGCGGGAGTCGGAAGCTCCTACAATGAGCAGTTCTTC
CASSLVLAGVGSSYNEQFF
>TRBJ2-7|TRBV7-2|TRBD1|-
TGTGCCAGCAGCTTACAAGGGGGCGAGGGGTACGAGCAGTACTTC
CASSLQGGEGYEQYF
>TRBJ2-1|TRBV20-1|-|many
TGCAGTGCTAGAGTCCTCAATGAGCAGTTCTTC
CSARVLNEQFF
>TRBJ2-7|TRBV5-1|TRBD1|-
TGCGCCAGCAGCGCGGGACAGGGGGGCGAGCAGTACTTC
CASSAGQGGEQYF
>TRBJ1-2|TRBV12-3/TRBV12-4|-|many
TGTGCCAGCAGTTCACAGGGACCGTATGGCTACACCTTC
CASSSQGPYGYTF
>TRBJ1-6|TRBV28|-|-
TGTGCCAGCAGTCTCATTCTACAGGGAGGTTCACCCCTCCACTTT
CASSLILQGGSPLHF
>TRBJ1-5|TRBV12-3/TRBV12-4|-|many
TGTGCCAGCAGTTTTCTCCAGCGAAATCAGCCCCAGCATTTT
CASSFLQRNQPQHF
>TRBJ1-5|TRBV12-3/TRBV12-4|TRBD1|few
TGTGCCAGCACGGACAGGCGGGATCAGCCCCAGCATTTT
CASTDRRDQPQHF
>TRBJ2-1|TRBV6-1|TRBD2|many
TGTGCCAGCAGTACCGGGACTAGCGGGAGGAATGAGCAGTTCTTC
CASSTGTSGRNEQFF
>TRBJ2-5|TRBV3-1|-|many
TGTGCCAGCAGGGATAGTACCGAAGAGACCCAGTACTTC
CASRDSTEETQYF
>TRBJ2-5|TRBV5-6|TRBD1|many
TGTGCCAGCAGCCGGGACAGGCAAGAGACCCAGTACTTC
CASSRDRQETQYF
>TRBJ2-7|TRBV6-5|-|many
TGTGCCAGCAGTTCCACTCGGGTGGCAGCCTACGAGCAGTACTTC
CASSSTRVAAYEQYF
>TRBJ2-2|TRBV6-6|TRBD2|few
TGTGCCAGCAGCTCAAGAGCGGGGGGGCCCTCAGTCGGGGAGCTGTTTTTT
CASSSRAGGPSVGELFF